This T cell receptor (beta chain) was recovered during a study of cytomegalovirus exposure and HLA in healthy donors. Concerning this clone: Antigen unknown. Different DNA sequences within this sample yield the same CDR3.

Amplification used 60 Vbeta primers and 13 Jbeta primers. The protocol was immunoSEQ multiplex PCR, while the TCRdb copy is restricted to in-frame clones and leaves out a portion. The sample shows 110,000 to 150,000 clones, 60% to 80% of them seen only once. Study results and limitations: Presence/absence comparisons presumed near-even sequencing depth among donors. The study flagged some 170 TCR beta chains as cytomegalovirus-associated. Most TCR sequences showed up rarely, but some public TCRs showed up in many donors. With later analysis, a missense DCLRE1C variant became linked to TCR beta V- and J-gene trimming.

Per the germline V gene, CDR1 is MDHEN and CDR2 is SYDVKM. The CDR3 is 15 amino acids. V lost 6 bases and J lost 1, with 15 bases in between. The sample comprised PBMCs. The clonotype comes from a woman aged 30 to 39 in good health and CMV-seronegative. The rearrangement joins TRBV28 to TRBJ1-2; D possibly corresponds to TRBD1 (6 bases). The CDR3 DNA follows: TGTGCCAGCAGCGATCCTGACAGGAGTAACTATGGCTACACCTTC. This translates into CASSDPDRSNYGYTF.